These 27 T cell receptor beta chains share one sample of origin, sequenced in a study of T cell clonality in common variable immunodeficiency. TCRdb's copy holds only in-frame clones and misses some; the assay was immunoSEQ multiplex PCR. There are 44,000 or so clones in the sample, none observed a single time. The material sequenced was peripheral blood mononuclear cells. Receptors originate from a person aged 18 to 75 in good health.

This clone was seen repeatedly, ten times or more. Read data end 3 residues before the CDR3 end; the end is taken from the germline J gene. The chain links TRBV10-3 to TRBJ2-7, with TRBD2 identical over 9 bases. The V segment lost 10 bases and the J segment 3 bases; nucleotides outside the gene matches: 10. Germline values: CDR1 ENHRY, CDR2 SYGVKD. The CDR3 extends over 14 amino acids. CDR3 sequence: CATRTSAVHYEQYF. Incomplete CDR3 DNA: TGTGCCACGAGGACTAGCGCCGTGCACTACGAG.

This clone was observed at least ten times. The sequence runs out 3 residues before the end of the CDR3; the remainder is reconstructed from the germline J gene. The rearrangement uses TRBV2 and TRBJ2-7, with D possibly being TRBD1 (6 bases). The CDR3 runs 16 residues. The V end lost 6 bases, the J end lost 3 bases, and 21 bases lay between the germline ends. Germline V gene lookup returns CDR1 SNHLY and CDR2 FYNNEI. CDR3 sequence reads: CASRAWGQEVRYEQYF. The DNA read from the CDR3 is TGTGCCAGCAGGGCCTGGGGGCAGGAGGTTCGCTACGAG.

This clone has ten or more counts. The CDR3 bases that were read are TGCGCCAGCAGCTTGGTCCCTAGCGGAACCTACGAG. Its translation is CASSLVPSGTYE. The full CDR3 is CASSLVPSGTYEQYF. The rearrangement joins TRBV5-1 to TRBJ2-7; 7 bases line up with TRBD2. With the read ending 3 residues before the CDR3 end, the germline J gene is used to fill in that end. The CDR3 spans 15 residues. Germline CDR1 is SGHRS and CDR2 is YFSETQ. The V and J ends lost 0 bases and 2 bases, in that order; junction bases with no gene match: 5.

This clone has ten or more counts. The read gets to within 3 residues of the CDR3 end, and the germline J gene fills in the rest. The chain uses TRBV18 and TRBJ1-2; weak D call: TRBD1 (6 bases). The CDR3 runs 14 residues. CDR1 and CDR2 (germline): KGHSH, LQKENI. Trimming took off 4 bases at V and 2 bases at J, with 11 bases between the two ends. The CDR3 loop is CASSQKDRNYGYTF. The sequenced CDR3 bases are TGTGCCAGCTCACAAAAGGACAGAAACTATGGC.

This clone was seen many times. The sequence runs out 3 residues before the end of the CDR3; the remainder is reconstructed from the germline J gene. The chain couples TRBV29-1 to TRBJ2-3, with 8 bases identical to TRBD1. CDR1 SQVTM and CDR2 ANQGSEA come from the germline V gene. This CDR3 is 12 amino acids long. J was trimmed by 4 bases and V by 7 bases; bases with no gene match: 4. The CDR3 DNA, read in part, is TGCAGCGCAATGGACAGGGCAGATACG. Its translation is CSAMDRADT. The complete CDR3 sequence is CSAMDRADTQYF.

This clone was seen ten or more times. The read gets to within 3 residues of the CDR3 end, and the germline J gene fills in the rest. This chain joins TRBV3-1 (or the pseudogene TRBV3-2) and TRBJ2-3; a weak D match, TRBD2 (7 bases). The CDR3 has 12 amino acids. Germline values: CDR1 LGHDT, CDR2 YNNKEL (reference sequence). The CDR3 here is CASSQPGGPQYF. The DNA read from the CDR3 is TGTGCCAGCAGCCAACCCGGGGGGCCG.

There are many counts of this clone. Read coverage stops 3 residues before the CDR3 terminus; the germline J gene supplies the remainder. The chain uses TRBV5-1 and TRBJ1-4, with D perhaps TRBD1 (6 bases). V shed 4 bases and J shed 0 bases, with 16 bases lying between them. The CDR3 covers 17 residues. The germline V gene encodes CDR1 SGHRS and CDR2 YFSETQ. CDR3 DNA, as far as it was read: TGCGCCAGCAGCCTTCGGGGAGGGGGTACAACTAATGAAAAA. Translated, it gives CASSLRGGGTTNEK. The CDR3 in its entirety is CASSLRGGGTTNEKLFF.

In this sample, this clone turned up many times. The CDR3 is cut off 3 residues early in the read; its end comes from the germline J gene. The chain links TRBV6-2 or TRBV6-3 to TRBJ2-4; possible D gene TRBD2, 7 bases. With 2 bases removed from V and 0 bases from J, the gap between germline ends came to 14 bases. The V gene's germline CDR1 is MNHEY and CDR2 SVGEGT. This CDR3 has 17 amino acids. CDR3: CASSYPGGRLAKNIQYF. The sequenced CDR3 bases are TGTGCCAGCAGTTACCCCGGGGGGCGGTTAGCCAAAAACATT.

This clone was detected many times. The read ends 3 residues shy of where the CDR3 ends; the end is completed using the germline J gene. The chain recombines TRBV4-2 with TRBJ2-7; D is ambiguous. This CDR3 contains 15 residues. The germline V and J ends were trimmed by 8 bases and 4 bases, with 21 bases remaining between them. Germline loops: CDR1 LGHNA, CDR2 YNFKEQ. The part of the CDR3 DNA that was read is TGTGCCAGCGCCGAAGGATCCGGGTTTGTATACGAG. The encoded protein is CASAEGSGFVYE. The full CDR3 is CASAEGSGFVYEQYF.

This clone was detected ten times or more. The read gets to within 3 residues of the CDR3 end, and the germline J gene fills in the rest. This rearrangement joins TRBV12-3 or TRBV12-4 to TRBJ2-1; TRBD1 agrees at 8 bases. This CDR3 is built from 16 residues. V dropped 6 bases and J dropped 1; count of bases not matched to a gene: 8. CDR3 bases read: TGTGCCAGCAGCCCCGGGACAGGCTTTTCCTACAATGAG. Translation: CASSPGTGFSYNE. The whole CDR3 region reads CASSPGTGFSYNEQFF.

This clone came up many times. The read gets to within 3 residues of the CDR3 end, and the germline J gene fills in the rest. This rearrangement joins TRBV7-9 to TRBJ2-7, with D perhaps TRBD1 (5 bases). Per germline, CDR1 SEHNR and CDR2 FQNEAQ (reference sequence). The ends were cut back, 1 base at V and 3 bases at J, with 13 bases in the middle. The length of the CDR3 is 15 residues. CDR3 region: CASSLVGRAVYEQYF. CDR3 DNA (partial): TGTGCCAGCAGCTTAGTAGGCAGGGCAGTCTACGAG.

In its sample, this clone was seen many times. The CDR3 is cut off 3 residues early in the read; its end comes from the germline J gene. The gene calls are TRBV10-3 and TRBJ1-1, with D maybe TRBD1 (6 bases). With 5 bases removed from V and 5 bases from J, the gap between germline ends came to 9 bases. Germline V gene sequence: CDR1 ENHRY, CDR2 SYGVKD. This CDR3 comprises 12 residues. The CDR3 bases that were read are TGTGCCATCAGTCCAGGGGAGACTGAA. Amino acid sequence: CAISPGETE. The CDR3 reads in full as CAISPGETEAFF.

This clone was seen ten or more times. Incomplete CDR3 DNA: TGCGCCAGCAGCTTGGACCTGAGGGGCTATGGC. Amino acids: CASSLDLRGYG. The whole CDR3 protein reads CASSLDLRGYGYTF. V and J are TRBV5-1 and TRBJ1-2; D is possibly TRBD1 (5 bases). The CDR3 goes on 3 residues after the read ends, and that part is filled in from the germline J gene. From germline, CDR1 is SGHRS and CDR2 YFSETQ. The CDR3 sequence is 14 residues long. Trimming left V 0 bases short and J 4 bases short, with 10 bases between. Looking up the rest from reference TRBV5-1 and TRBJ1-2 gives the full variable domain: KAGVTQTPRYLIKTRGQQVTLSCSPISGHRSVSWYQQTPGQGLQFLFEYFSETQRNKGNFPGRFSGRQFSNSRSEMNVSTLELGDSALYLCASSLDLRGYGYTFGSGTRLTVV.

This clone was picked up many times. The read terminates 3 residues ahead of where the CDR3 ends, so the germline J gene completes it. This rearrangement joins TRBV2 to TRBJ2-2, with unresolved D. V was cut by 2 bases and J by 4 bases, with 14 bases left in between. There are 16 residues in the CDR3. From germline, CDR1 is SNHLY and CDR2 FYNNEI. CDR3 sequence: CASSESIVFSTGELFF. CDR3 bases read: TGTGCCAGCAGTGAATCTATTGTGTTCTCCACCGGGGAG. The variable domain in full, with the rest retrieved from reference TRBV2 and TRBJ2-2, is EPEVTQTPSHQVTQMGQEVILRCVPISNHLYFYWYRQILGQKVEFLVSFYNNEISEKSEIFDDQFSVERPDGSNFTLKIRSTKLEDSAMYFCASSESIVFSTGELFFGEGSRLTVL.

This clone was seen at least ten times. The DNA ends 3 residues before the CDR3 does, and the rest of the CDR3 is filled in from the germline J gene. The rearrangement links TRBV14 to TRBJ2-1; D might be TRBD1 (6 bases). V lost 4 bases to trimming and J lost 7 bases, with 20 bases between them. The germline V gene has CDR1 SGHDN and CDR2 FVKESK. The CDR3 extends over 16 amino acids. The CDR3 loop reads CASSPVRNRDINEQFF. CDR3 DNA, as far as it was read: TGTGCCAGCAGCCCGGTCCGTAACAGGGATATTAATGAG.

This clone was recorded at least ten times. The CDR3 extends 3 residues past the end of the read, so its final part is completed from the germline J gene. This chain uses TRBV5-6 with TRBJ2-3; TRBD2 matches 9 bases. Germline values: CDR1 SGHDT, CDR2 YYEEEE. The CDR3 spans 15 residues. The V segment lost 0 bases and the J segment 6 bases; nucleotides outside the gene matches: 5. The chain's CDR3 is CASSLVGGGVDTQYF. The part of the CDR3 DNA that was read is TGTGCCAGCAGCTTGGTAGGCGGGGGGGTCGATACG.

This clone occurred many times. The read halts 3 residues ahead of the CDR3 end, with the missing end drawn from the germline J gene. This sequence joins TRBV2 and TRBJ2-6, with TRBD1 matching over 8 bases. The germline V gene has CDR1 SNHLY and CDR2 FYNNEI. The ends lost 4 bases at V and 3 bases at J; junction bases unmatched: 5. The CDR3 is 16 residues long. The CDR3 region is CASSGPGGYGANVLTF. CDR3 DNA (partial): TGTGCCAGCAGTGGTCCAGGGGGCTATGGGGCCAACGTC.

This clone was seen at least ten times. The sequenced fragment ends 3 residues before the CDR3 boundary, so the rest is inferred from the germline J gene. The chain joins TRBV7-9 to TRBJ2-5; possible D gene TRBD1, 6 bases. V was pared by 2 bases and J by 5 bases, with 9 bases between. The CDR3 consists of 13 residues. Germline-derived CDR1 and CDR2 are SEHNR and FQNEAQ (reference sequence). The covered CDR3 bases are TGTGCCAGCAGCTTAAACAGGGTGGAGACC. This translates into CASSLNRVET. Given in full, the CDR3 is CASSLNRVETQYF.

This clone appeared many times. The read stops 3 residues short of the end of the CDR3; the missing end is completed from the germline J gene. The chain combines TRBV5-1 with TRBJ1-1; D might be TRBD1 (5 bases). This CDR3 contains 14 residues. Looked up from germline, CDR1 is SGHRS and CDR2 is YFSETQ. Trimming took off 4 bases at V and 0 bases at J, with 10 bases between the two ends. The CDR3 loop is CASSEQEMNTEAFF. The CDR3 DNA, read in part, is TGCGCCAGCAGCGAACAGGAGATGAACACTGAA.

This clone was seen many times. The CDR3 end lies 3 residues beyond the end of the read and is filled in from the germline J gene. The rearrangement links TRBV5-5 to TRBJ2-5; D uncertain. Germline V CDR1 and CDR2: SGHKS, YYEKEE (reference sequence). There are 13 residues in the CDR3. The V end lost 3 bases, the J end lost 2 bases, and 8 bases lay between the germline ends. CDR3 DNA, as far as it was read: TGTGCCAGCAGCTCGACTGTGCAAGAGACC. Its protein is CASSSTVQET. In full, the CDR3 is CASSSTVQETQYF. Drawing the rest from reference TRBV5-5 and TRBJ2-5, the complete variable domain is DAGVTQSPTHLIKTRGQQVTLRCSPISGHKSVSWYQQVLGQGPQFIFQYYEKEERGRGNFPDRFSARQFPNYSSELNVNALLLGDSALYLCASSSTVQETQYFGPGTRLLVL.

At least ten counts were recorded for this clone. The part of the CDR3 DNA that was read is TGTGCCAGCAGTTTAATCCCAGGGGGAAACACTGAA. This translates into CASSLIPGGNTE. The whole CDR3 reads CASSLIPGGNTEAFF. This chain connects TRBV12-3 or TRBV12-4 to TRBJ1-1; 7 positions agree with TRBD1. The read comes to an end 3 residues before the CDR3 does, leaving the germline J gene to fill in the end. This CDR3 spans 15 amino acids. J gave up 2 bases and V 2 bases, and 5 bases lay outside the gene matches.

This clone was counted at least ten times. The CDR3 end is not reached by the read, which stops 3 residues before it; the germline J gene fills it in. The chain is built from TRBV5-1 and TRBJ2-1, with 7 positions matching TRBD2. Germline assignment: CDR1 SGHRS and CDR2 YFSETQ. The CDR3 has 15 amino acids. V lost 4 bases, J lost 2 bases, and 6 bases stayed unmatched. The sequenced CDR3 bases are TGCGCCAGCAGCATCACGGCGGGGGCCTACAATGAG. Translated: CASSITAGAYNE. The CDR3, in full, reads CASSITAGAYNEQFF. The whole variable domain, remainder taken from reference TRBV5-1 and TRBJ2-1, is KAGVTQTPRYLIKTRGQQVTLSCSPISGHRSVSWYQQTPGQGLQFLFEYFSETQRNKGNFPGRFSGRQFSNSRSEMNVSTLELGDSALYLCASSITAGAYNEQFFGPGTRLTVL.

This clone was counted many times. With the read ending 3 residues before the CDR3 end, the germline J gene is used to fill in that end. The chain couples TRBV10-3 to TRBJ2-2; D gene uncertain. Germline loops: CDR1 ENHRY, CDR2 SYGVKD. CDR3 size: 14 residues. The germline V and J ends were trimmed by 4 bases and 4 bases, with 10 bases remaining between them. CDR3 DNA (partial): TGTGCCATCAGTGTTACGACTTCCACCGGGGAG. The encoded protein is CAISVTTSTGE. The entire CDR3 is CAISVTTSTGELFF.

This clone was seen repeatedly, ten times or more. The read is 3 residues too short to cover the CDR3 end, so that end is filled in from the germline J gene. The chain joins TRBV10-3 to TRBJ1-1; 9 bases are a match to TRBD1. The CDR3 length is 15 residues. Trimming removed 6 bases from V and 0 bases from J; junction bases left unmatched: 5. Germline assignment: CDR1 ENHRY and CDR2 SYGVKD. Partial CDR3 DNA: TGTGCCATCAGAGAAACAGGGGGCTTGAACACTGAA. It specifies CAIRETGGLNTE. In full, the CDR3 reads CAIRETGGLNTEAFF.

This clone was found many times. The CDR3 end lies 3 residues beyond the end of the read and is filled in from the germline J gene. The rearrangement joins TRBV5-4 to TRBJ2-1; D unclear. From germline, CDR1 is SGHNT and CDR2 YYREEE (reference sequence). The CDR3 is made up of 14 amino acids. Trimming left V 0 bases short and J 1 base short, with 5 bases between. The CDR3 DNA, read in part, is TGTGCCAGCAGCTTGGGCCAGTCCTACAATGAG. Encoded protein: CASSLGQSYNE. The full CDR3 protein reads CASSLGQSYNEQFF.

In this sample, this clone turned up many times. The sequenced fragment ends 3 residues before the CDR3 boundary, so the rest is inferred from the germline J gene. The rearrangement links TRBV5-5 to TRBJ1-4; unclear D gene. The CDR3 is 13 residues long. Per germline, CDR1 SGHKS and CDR2 YYEKEE (reference sequence). V lost 0 bases and J lost 5, with 5 bases in between. CDR3 DNA, as far as it was read: TGTGCCAGCAGCTTGGCTCAGAATGAAAAA. This translates into CASSLAQNEK. The complete CDR3 reads CASSLAQNEKLFF.

Many counts were recorded for this clone. The read ends 3 residues before the CDR3 terminus; that terminus is restored from the germline J gene. The J gene is TRBJ2-7, the V gene TRBV20-1, with TRBD1 matching over 8 bases. This CDR3 is 12 amino acids long. Germline assignment: CDR1 DFQATT and CDR2 SNEGSKA (reference sequence). V shed 6 bases and J 6 bases; nucleotides not matched to a gene: 7. The CDR3 here is CSAAGQVGEQYF. The sequenced part of the CDR3 DNA is TGCAGTGCGGCGGGACAGGTTGGCGAG.